Listed below are T cell receptor beta chains from one sample, sequenced in a study of T cells expressing NK-cell markers. TCRdb re-called the 5' RACE reads, yielding one record per CDR3 amino acid sequence without DNA. Found here are a few hundred thousand distinct CDR3 sequences; the top ten clones hold around 4.9%. Material for sequencing was blood T cells: a sorted CD56 or NKG2C T cell subset, CD4+ or CD8+ T cells, or bulk PBMC T cells (not recorded which). Source of these receptors: a man aged 18 to 69 in good health. Each CDR3 is given with its conserved first and last residue. The order of the fields is CDR3 length, J gene, V gene, CDR3 protein.

16	TRBJ2-1	TRBV6-5	CASSFVAGPSYNEQFF
14	TRBJ1-1	TRBV7-8	CASTPRRDYTEAFF
15	TRBJ2-5	TRBV14	CASSQGDRPRMAQYF
14	TRBJ2-2	TRBV6-1	CASTGGTNTGELFF
15	TRBJ1-5	TRBV2	CASSRRQGMDQPQHF
15	TRBJ1-5	TRBV6-1	CASSGRDSRDQPQHF
12	TRBJ2-3	TRBV24-1	CATGDLQDTQYF
14	TRBJ1-6	TRBV2	CASSDHRGRTPLHF
13	TRBJ1-5	TRBV6-1	CASTQGAMKPQHF
13	TRBJ2-6	TRBV9	CASSAPGANVLTF
15	TRBJ2-7	TRBV5-1	CASSLGLADDYEQYF
14	TRBJ2-5	TRBV5-6	CASSFRQGKETQYF
14	TRBJ2-5	TRBV18	CASSPDRAQKTQYF
15	TRBJ2-2	TRBV6-5	CASSYLGGGDGELFF
11	TRBJ2-7	TRBV21-1	CASSPRVEQYF
15	TRBJ2-1	TRBV6-1	CASSPTGTGRNEQFF
13	TRBJ1-2	TRBV29-1	CSVGTVDNYGYTF
14	TRBJ1-3	TRBV6-5	CASSSRPAGNTIYF
16	TRBJ2-2	TRBV5-5	CASSFGQVTNTGELFF
15	TRBJ2-1	TRBV7-2	CASSLALAGGGEQFF
16	TRBJ2-3	TRBV12-3/TRBV12-4	CASSPGKARSTDTQYF
18	TRBJ2-5	TRBV18	CASSPRSSGAAREETQYF
16	TRBJ2-3	TRBV3-1	CASSTGLDGDLDTQYF
15	TRBJ2-3	TRBV29-1	CSPHPSRGGTDTQYF
12	TRBJ1-2	TRBV6-2/TRBV6-3	CASSYGGYGYTF
14	TRBJ2-7	TRBV20-1	CSARSRGSGYEQYF
15	TRBJ2-5	TRBV11-2	CASREGTHPQQTQYF
16	TRBJ1-2	TRBV5-1	CASSPSTGTPRYGYTF
14	TRBJ2-5	TRBV7-9	CASSFSQGLETQYF
14	TRBJ2-7	TRBV2	CASRWGQGAGEQYF
13	TRBJ1-5	TRBV10-3	CAISGVGNQPQHF
13	TRBJ1-6	TRBV10-3	CAISGQKNSPLHF
14	TRBJ2-1	TRBV12-3/TRBV12-4	CASSSRQGRDEQFF
17	TRBJ2-7	TRBV6-5	CASSPTGAITAGYEQYF
15	TRBJ1-5	TRBV19	CASSIVSSSNQPQHF
15	TRBJ1-2	TRBV19	CASSIVSGNRGGYTF
17	TRBJ2-1	TRBV5-4	CASSLARGGGPNNEQFF
17	TRBJ1-6	TRBV5-1	CASSRKQGAGGDSPLHF
17	TRBJ1-1	TRBV20-1	CSARVRALGAGNTEAFF
17	TRBJ1-1	TRBV9	CASSVGEGDPSNTEAFF
13	TRBJ2-5	TRBV12-3/TRBV12-4	CASSFGSVETQYF
14	TRBJ1-5	TRBV28	CASSSGVGYQPQHF
14	TRBJ1-2	TRBV7-9	CASITGGTNNGYTF
16	TRBJ2-5	TRBV10-3	CAISDQQGAVGETQYF
15	TRBJ1-6	TRBV14	CASSQDRTGDSPLHF